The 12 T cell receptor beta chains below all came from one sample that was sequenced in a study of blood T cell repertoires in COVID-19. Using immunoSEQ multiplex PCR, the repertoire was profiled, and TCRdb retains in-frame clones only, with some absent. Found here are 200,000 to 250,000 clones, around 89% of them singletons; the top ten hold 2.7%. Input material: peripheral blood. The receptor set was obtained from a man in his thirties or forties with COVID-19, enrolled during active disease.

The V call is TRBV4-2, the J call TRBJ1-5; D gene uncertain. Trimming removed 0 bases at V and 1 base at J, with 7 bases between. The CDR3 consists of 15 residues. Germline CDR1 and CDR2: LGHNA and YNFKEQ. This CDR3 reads CASSQDEESNQPQHF. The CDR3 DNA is TGTGCCAGCAGCCAAGATGAGGAGAGCAATCAGCCCCAGCATTTT.

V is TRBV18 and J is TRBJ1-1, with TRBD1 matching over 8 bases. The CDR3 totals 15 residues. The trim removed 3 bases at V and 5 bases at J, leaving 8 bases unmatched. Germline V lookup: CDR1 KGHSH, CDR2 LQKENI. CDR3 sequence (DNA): TGTGCCAGCTCACCTTTGACAGGGGCGAAGACTGAAGCTTTCTTT. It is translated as CASSPLTGAKTEAFF.

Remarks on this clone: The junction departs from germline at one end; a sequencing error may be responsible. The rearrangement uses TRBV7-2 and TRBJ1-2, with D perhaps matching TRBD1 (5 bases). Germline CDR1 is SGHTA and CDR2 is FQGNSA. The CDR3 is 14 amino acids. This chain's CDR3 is CASTLHAGLDGYTF. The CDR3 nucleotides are TGTGCCAGCACCTTACATGCGGGACTCGATGGCTACACCTTC.

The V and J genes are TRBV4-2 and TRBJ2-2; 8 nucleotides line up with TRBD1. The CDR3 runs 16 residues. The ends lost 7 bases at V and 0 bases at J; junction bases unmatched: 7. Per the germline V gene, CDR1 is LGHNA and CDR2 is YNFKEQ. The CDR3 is CASTPMTGANTGELFF. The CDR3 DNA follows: TGTGCCAGCACCCCTATGACAGGGGCGAACACCGGGGAGCTGTTTTTT.

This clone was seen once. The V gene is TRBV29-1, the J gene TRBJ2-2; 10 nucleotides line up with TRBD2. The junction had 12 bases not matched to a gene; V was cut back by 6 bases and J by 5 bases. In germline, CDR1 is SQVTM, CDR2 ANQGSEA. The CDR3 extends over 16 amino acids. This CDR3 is CSVRRGLAGETGELFF. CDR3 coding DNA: TGCAGCGTCCGCCGGGGTCTAGCGGGAGAGACCGGGGAGCTGTTTTTT.

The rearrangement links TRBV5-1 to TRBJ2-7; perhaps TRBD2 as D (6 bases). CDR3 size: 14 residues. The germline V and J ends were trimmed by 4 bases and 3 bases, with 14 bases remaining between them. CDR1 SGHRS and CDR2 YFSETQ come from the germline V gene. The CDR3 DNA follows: TGCGCCAGCAGCCCCCGGGACTTTCTCTACGAGCAGTACTTC. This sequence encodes CASSPRDFLYEQYF.

The CDR3 here is CASSSPSGSLYEQYF. The CDR3 bases are TGTGCCAGCAGTTCCCCTAGCGGGAGTTTGTACGAGCAGTACTTC. The rearrangement links TRBV28 to TRBJ2-7; 10 bases match TRBD2. The CDR3 spans 15 residues. Germline trimming cut 4 bases from V and 4 bases from J; bases unmatched to any gene: 7. Germline V CDR1 and CDR2: MDHEN, SYDVKM.

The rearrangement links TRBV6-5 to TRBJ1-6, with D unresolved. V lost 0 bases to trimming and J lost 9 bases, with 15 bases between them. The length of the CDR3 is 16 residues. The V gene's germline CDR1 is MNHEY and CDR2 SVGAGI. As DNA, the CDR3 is TGTGCCAGCAGTTACTCCTTAGGAAGGGCGGGTTCACCCCTCCACTTT. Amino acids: CASSYSLGRAGSPLHF.

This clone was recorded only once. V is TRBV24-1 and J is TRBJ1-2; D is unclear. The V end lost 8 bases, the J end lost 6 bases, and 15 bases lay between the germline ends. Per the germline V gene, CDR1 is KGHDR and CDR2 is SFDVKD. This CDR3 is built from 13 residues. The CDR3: CATTVGWWDGYTF. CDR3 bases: TGTGCCACCACTGTGGGCTGGTGGGATGGCTACACCTTC.

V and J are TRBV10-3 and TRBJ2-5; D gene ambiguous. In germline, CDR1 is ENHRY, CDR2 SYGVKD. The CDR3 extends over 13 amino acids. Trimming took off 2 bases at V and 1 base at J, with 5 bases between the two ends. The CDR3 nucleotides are TGTGCCATCAGTGAGACAGTCCAAGAGACCCAGTACTTC. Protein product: CAISETVQETQYF.

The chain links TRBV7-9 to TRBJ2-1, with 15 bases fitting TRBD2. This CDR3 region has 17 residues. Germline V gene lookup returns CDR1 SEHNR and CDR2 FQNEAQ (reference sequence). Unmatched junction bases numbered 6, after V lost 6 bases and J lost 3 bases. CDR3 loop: CASSPKGLAGGYNEQFF. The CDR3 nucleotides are TGTGCCAGCAGTCCCAAGGGACTAGCGGGAGGCTACAATGAGCAGTTCTTC.

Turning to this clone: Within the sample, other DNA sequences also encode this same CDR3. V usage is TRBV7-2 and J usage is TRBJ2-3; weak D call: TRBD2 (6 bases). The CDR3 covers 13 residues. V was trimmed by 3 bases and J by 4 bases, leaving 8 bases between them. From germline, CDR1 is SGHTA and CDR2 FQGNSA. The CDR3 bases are TGTGCCAGCAGCTTCAGGGACTCAGATACGCAGTATTTT. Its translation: CASSFRDSDTQYF.